The 21 T cell receptor beta chains below all came from one sample that was sequenced in a study of blood T cell repertoires in COVID-19. Profiling relied on immunoSEQ multiplex PCR, and the TCRdb table lists in-frame clones only, not all of them. The sample comprises about 260,000 clones, about 80% of which are singletons, and around 9.2% rests with the top ten. Sequencing used peripheral blood. Receptor source: a human donor in a cohort sampled during active COVID-19.

The V and J genes are TRBV9 and TRBJ2-3, with 7 bases aligning to TRBD1. Trimming removed 7 bases from V and 1 base from J; junction bases left unmatched: 3. Germline V gives CDR1 SGDLS, CDR2 YYNGEE. CDR3 length: 13 residues. The CDR3 loop reads CASSQGGTDTQYF. In DNA form, the CDR3 reads TGTGCCAGCTCTCAGGGGGGCACAGATACGCAGTATTTT.

In this sample, this clone turned up once. The V gene is TRBV7-9, the J gene TRBJ2-1; D unresolved. The CDR3 runs 13 residues. Germline V gives CDR1 SEHNR, CDR2 FQNEAQ (reference sequence). Trimming took off 0 bases at V and 8 bases at J, with 8 bases between the two ends. For the CDR3, the DNA is TGTGCCAGCAGCTTAGCGACACCGGATGAGCAGTTCTTC. This translates into CASSLATPDEQFF.

The chain combines TRBV29-1 with TRBJ2-5; 8 bases match TRBD1. The V segment lost 6 bases and the J segment 7 bases; nucleotides outside the gene matches: 7. The CDR3 contains 12 residues. CDR1 and CDR2 (germline): SQVTM, ANQGSEA. CDR3 loop: CSVGRDRGTQYF. CDR3 sequence (DNA): TGCAGCGTGGGAAGAGACAGGGGGACCCAGTACTTC.

This chain uses TRBV4-3 with TRBJ1-4; D remains ambiguous. V lost 6 bases and J lost 6, with 17 bases in between. Per the germline V gene, CDR1 is LGHNA and CDR2 is YSLEER. The CDR3 extends over 15 amino acids. CDR3 in DNA: TGCGCCAGCAGTCCAACCCACAGCGGCTATGAAAAACTGTTTTTT. Its protein is CASSPTHSGYEKLFF.

The genes are TRBV9 and TRBJ1-3; no definite D call. Trimming removed 4 bases at V and 4 bases at J, with 9 bases between. Germline V CDR1 and CDR2: SGDLS, YYNGEE. The CDR3 runs to 13 residues. The CDR3 sequence: CASSRLQGNTIYF. The CDR3 DNA is TGTGCCAGCAGCCGGTTACAGGGAAACACCATATATTTT.

This chain joins TRBV6-1 and TRBJ1-5; weak D call: TRBD1 (6 bases). This CDR3 is 16 amino acids long. Per germline, CDR1 MNHNS and CDR2 SASEGT. V was pared by 3 bases and J by 6 bases, with 18 bases between. CDR3 region: CASSEWGQSQVQPQHF. The CDR3 nucleotides read TGTGCCAGCAGTGAGTGGGGGCAGTCTCAAGTTCAGCCCCAGCATTTT.

Details on this clone: Different DNA sequences within this sample yield the same CDR3. V gene TRBV12-5 combines with J gene TRBJ1-5; D might be TRBD1 (5 bases). The germline V gene has CDR1 LGHNT and CDR2 FRNRAP. The CDR3 consists of 14 residues. Between the trimmed V and J ends, which lost 8 bases and 4 bases, there was a span of 15 bases. In nucleotides, the CDR3 is TGTGCTAGTTTAAACGGACATATTAATCAGCCCCAGCATTTT. Amino acid sequence: CASLNGHINQPQHF.

This chain joins TRBV19 and TRBJ1-6; 7 nucleotides line up with TRBD1. With V trimmed by 6 bases and J by 6 bases, 2 bases remained unmatched. Looked up from germline, CDR1 is LNHDA and CDR2 is SQIVND (reference sequence). This CDR3 region has 13 residues. In nucleotides, the CDR3 is TGTGCCAGTAGGGGGACAGCTAATTCACCCCTCCACTTT. Translation: CASRGTANSPLHF.

The CDR3 DNA follows: TGTGCCAGCAGCTTTAAACTTAATCAGCCCCAGCATTTT. It translates to CASSFKLNQPQHF. V usage is TRBV7-8 and J usage is TRBJ1-5; D is unclear. Germline V gives CDR1 SGHVS, CDR2 FQNEAQ. This CDR3 has 13 residues. V lost 3 bases to trimming and J lost 4 bases, with 7 bases between them.

V is TRBV6-5 and J is TRBJ2-1; TRBD1 matches 7 bases. The germline V gene encodes CDR1 MNHEY and CDR2 SVGAGI. This CDR3 has 14 amino acids. V trimming: 6 bases; J trimming: 3 bases; junction bases outside the gene matches: 5. CDR3 DNA sequence: TGTGCCAGCAGCATGGGACAGTTCTACAATGAGCAGTTCTTC. This encodes CASSMGQFYNEQFF.

Here the CDR3 reads CASSLGLTYEQYF. In DNA form, the CDR3 reads TGTGCCAGCAGCCTGGGACTTACCTACGAGCAGTACTTC. The chain joins TRBV3-1 (or the pseudogene TRBV3-2) to TRBJ2-7, with D possibly TRBD2 on 6 matching bases. V dropped 4 bases and J dropped 2 bases, with 9 bases sitting between them. The germline gives CDR1 LGHDT, CDR2 YNNKEL (reference sequence). The CDR3 sequence is 13 residues long.

The V call is TRBV10-3, the J call TRBJ1-1; 7 nucleotides line up with TRBD1. With 4 bases clipped from V and 6 bases from J, the junction kept 5 bases outside the gene matches. From germline, CDR1 is ENHRY and CDR2 SYGVKD. This CDR3 is built from 13 residues. The CDR3 sequence is CAISVTGAPEAFF. Written as DNA, the CDR3 is TGTGCCATCAGTGTCACAGGGGCCCCTGAAGCTTTCTTT.

The genes are TRBV2 and TRBJ2-3; a weak D match, TRBD1 (7 bases). This CDR3 contains 14 residues. Germline CDR1 is SNHLY and CDR2 is FYNNEI. V dropped 7 bases and J dropped 3 bases, with 14 bases sitting between them. CDR3 sequence reads: CASTTGRRTDTQYF. CDR3 sequence (DNA): TGTGCCAGCACGACAGGGAGGCGGACAGATACGCAGTATTTT.

This clone was recorded once. The chain joins TRBV5-1 to TRBJ2-3; TRBD2 agrees at 8 bases. This CDR3 is built from 14 residues. Germline values: CDR1 SGHRS, CDR2 YFSETQ. The V segment lost 6 bases and the J segment 2 bases; nucleotides outside the gene matches: 5. CDR3 DNA sequence: TGCGCCAGCACCCTTAGCGGGGTCACAGATACGCAGTATTTT. Amino acid sequence: CASTLSGVTDTQYF. Full variable domain (remainder filled in from reference TRBV5-1 and TRBJ2-3): KAGVTQTPRYLIKTRGQQVTLSCSPISGHRSVSWYQQTPGQGLQFLFEYFSETQRNKGNFPGRFSGRQFSNSRSEMNVSTLELGDSALYLCASTLSGVTDTQYFGPGTRLTVL.

The chain joins TRBV28 to TRBJ2-5; a weak D match, TRBD2 (5 bases). This CDR3 spans 15 amino acids. Trimming removed 4 bases from V and 4 bases from J, with 16 bases in between. From germline, CDR1 is MDHEN and CDR2 SYDVKM. CDR3 sequence: CASSSAGLRGETQYF. The CDR3 nucleotides are TGTGCCAGCAGTTCTGCCGGGCTTCGGGGAGAGACCCAGTACTTC.

The gene calls are TRBV15 and TRBJ1-3, with D unclear. CDR1 and CDR2 from the germline V gene are LNHNV and YYDKDF (reference sequence). The CDR3 extends over 16 amino acids. V dropped 6 bases and J dropped 0 bases, with 15 bases sitting between them. CDR3 nucleotides: TGTGCCACCAGAAACGGTGATCTTTTCTCTGGAAACACCATATATTTT. Amino acids: CATRNGDLFSGNTIYF.

This chain uses TRBV4-3 with TRBJ2-1; D is perhaps TRBD2 (7 bases). The germline V gene encodes CDR1 LGHNA and CDR2 YSLEER. The V gene lost 0 bases and the J gene lost 10 bases, with 22 bases spanning the gap. The CDR3 covers 17 residues. CDR3 DNA: TGCGCCAGCAGCCAAGATGCCCGGGGGGCGCAAAGAGGGGAGCAGTTCTTC. This translates into CASSQDARGAQRGEQFF.

Turning to this clone: The sample has other DNA sequences that encode this CDR3 too. V gene TRBV7-9 combines with J gene TRBJ1-5; D perhaps matches TRBD1 (6 bases). Trimming took 5 bases from V and 4 from J, leaving 12 bases between them. The V gene's germline CDR1 is SEHNR and CDR2 FQNEAQ (reference sequence). The CDR3 has 14 amino acids. CDR3 sequence: CASSPTGSNQPQHF. Written as DNA, the CDR3 is TGTGCCAGCAGCCCTACAGGGTCGAATCAGCCCCAGCATTTT.

With regard to this clone: The same CDR3 arises from other DNA sequences in this sample as well. This chain connects TRBV28 to TRBJ2-7; 7 nucleotides agree with TRBD1. The CDR3 consists of 15 residues. With 4 bases clipped from V and 0 bases from J, the junction kept 6 bases outside the gene matches. Germline V gives CDR1 MDHEN, CDR2 SYDVKM. This chain's CDR3 is CASSSTGQSSYEQYF. Written as DNA, the CDR3 is TGTGCCAGCAGTTCTACGGGACAGAGCTCCTACGAGCAGTACTTC.

V usage is TRBV19 and J usage is TRBJ2-1; 9 nucleotides align to TRBD2. Germline CDR1 LNHDA, CDR2 SQIVND (reference sequence). The junction had 14 bases not matched to a gene; V was cut back by 2 bases and J by 6 bases. This CDR3 is 18 amino acids long. The chain's CDR3 is CASSISPSIWRGGNEQFF. CDR3 sequence (DNA): TGTGCCAGTAGTATATCGCCGTCAATTTGGCGGGGGGGCAATGAGCAGTTCTTC. Variable domain in full (rest from reference TRBV19 and TRBJ2-1): DGGITQSPKYLFRKEGQNVTLSCEQNLNHDAMYWYRQDPGQGLRLIYYSQIVNDFQKGDIAEGYSVSREKKESFPLTVTSAQKNPTAFYLCASSISPSIWRGGNEQFFGPGTRLTVL.

The chain uses TRBV28 and TRBJ1-5, with TRBD1 as a possible D gene (6 bases). Trimming removed 6 bases at V and 4 bases at J, with 13 bases between. This CDR3 spans 14 amino acids. The germline CDR1 and CDR2 sequences are MDHEN and SYDVKM. CDR3 nucleotides: TGTGCCAGCAGCCGAGGACAGCTAAATCAGCCCCAGCATTTT. The encoded protein is CASSRGQLNQPQHF.